The 17 T cell receptor beta chains reported below all come from one sample, sequenced in a study of T cell repertoires in cytomegalovirus infection (dated by TCRdb to about 2019). Their specific antigens are unknown. The data were produced on an Illumina HiSeq 1500. Starting from the raw public reads, TCRdb applied fastp trimming at Q25, assembled clones with MiXCR and retained in-frame beta chains. When rows share a CDR3 protein, they turn into one entry using the most common DNA and genes. This sample gives roughly 570,000 distinct CDR3 sequences in total; approximately 40% of them show up just once. 40% to 60% of the sample is taken by the ten largest. This sample's treatment or condition label indicates: in vitro stimulation with specific CMV peptide epitopes to enrich CMV-specific T cells. The sequences come from cultured PBMCs, collected from culture after CMV antigen stimulation. The origin of the receptors is a human donor in good health (CMV status not recorded). Some clones in this sample may be carry-over from other donors' samples.

This clonotype was recorded many times. The chain has TRBV7-2 and TRBJ1-1, with 9 bases identical to TRBD1. This CDR3 comprises 14 residues. V lost 4 bases and J lost 2; bases outside the gene matches: 2. Germline-derived CDR1 and CDR2 are SGHTA and FQGNSA. CDR3 nucleotides: TGTGCCAGCAGCTGGGACAGGGTCAACACTGAAGCTTTCTTT. This sequence encodes CASSWDRVNTEAFF.

This clonotype occurred a few times. The chain recombines TRBV6-1 with TRBJ2-3; D is uncertain. The CDR3 is 15 amino acids. Germline CDR1 is MNHNS and CDR2 is SASEGT. V was clipped by 1 base and J by 0 bases, with 8 bases between them. The CDR3 loop is CASSEGAYSTDTQYF. The CDR3 bases are TGTGCCAGCAGTGAAGGGGCATACAGCACAGATACGCAGTATTTT.

The V gene is TRBV7-2, the J gene TRBJ2-5; D possibly uses TRBD1 or TRBD2 (5 bases each). There are 13 residues in the CDR3. Germline-derived CDR1 and CDR2 are SGHTA and FQGNSA. Trimming took off 7 bases at V and 1 base at J, with 10 bases between the two ends. The CDR3 DNA reads as TGTGCCAGCATCAGGGACCCCCAAGAGACCCAGTACTTC. It codes for CASIRDPQETQYF.

This clonotype has just a few counts. The rearrangement uses TRBV12-3 or TRBV12-4 and TRBJ1-1; 8 bases align to TRBD1. The V gene end was trimmed by 4 bases and the J gene end by 6 bases; junction bases not matched to a gene: 7. The CDR3 totals 14 residues. The CDR3 loop is CASSSPGQGAEAFF. In DNA form, the CDR3 reads TGTGCCAGCAGTTCCCCTGGACAGGGCGCTGAAGCTTTCTTT.

CDR3 region: CASSLDRLAGHEQYF. The CDR3, as DNA: TGTGCCAGCAGCTTAGATCGCCTAGCTGGTCACGAGCAGTACTTC. The rearrangement joins TRBV11-2 to TRBJ2-7; weak D call: TRBD2 (5 bases). Germline V gives CDR1 SGHAT, CDR2 FQNNGV. The V end lost 0 bases, the J end lost 5 bases, and 14 bases lay between the germline ends. The CDR3 runs to 15 residues.

The chain joins TRBV7-6 to TRBJ1-5; D not certain. The length of the CDR3 is 15 residues. The V end lost 5 bases, the J end lost 3 bases, and 14 bases lay between the germline ends. Germline values: CDR1 SGHVS, CDR2 FNYEAQ. The CDR3 is CASSLSRAPNQPQHF. Written as DNA, the CDR3 is TGTGCCAGCAGCCTCTCGAGGGCTCCCAATCAGCCCCAGCATTTT.

This clonotype was seen a handful of times. CDR3 nucleotides: TGTGCCAGCAGCTTAGAGACAGGACCCAATCAGCCCCAGCATTTT. Its translation: CASSLETGPNQPQHF. The V and J genes are TRBV7-8 and TRBJ1-5; D is possibly TRBD1 (6 bases). V dropped 1 base and J dropped 3 bases, with 10 bases sitting between them. The V gene's germline CDR1 is SGHVS and CDR2 FQNEAQ. This CDR3 is built from 15 residues.

The chain uses TRBV20-1 and TRBJ1-2; D remains unclear. Germline-derived CDR1 and CDR2 are DFQATT and SNEGSKA (reference sequence). This CDR3 region has 12 residues. V lost 5 bases to trimming and J lost 0 bases, with 7 bases between them. CDR3 DNA sequence: TGCAGTGCTTGGTTGGCTAACTATGGCTACACCTTC. The encoded protein is CSAWLANYGYTF.

The J gene is TRBJ2-1, the V gene TRBV6-5, with 7 bases that match TRBD2. The germline V gene encodes CDR1 MNHEY and CDR2 SVGAGI. CDR3 length: 13 residues. The trim removed 7 bases at V and 7 bases at J, leaving 7 bases unmatched. The CDR3 DNA sequence: TGTGCCAGCACCCGGGGGGTAAGGAATGAGCAGTTCTTC. Protein: CASTRGVRNEQFF.

V usage is TRBV6-2 or TRBV6-3 and J usage is TRBJ1-5; D is unresolved. The CDR3 runs to 14 residues. Germline CDR1 and CDR2: MNHEY and SVGEGT. The V and J ends lost 1 base and 3 bases respectively, with 7 bases between them. The CDR3 here is CASSYLINNQPQHF. CDR3 DNA: TGTGCCAGCAGTTACTTGATCAACAATCAGCCCCAGCATTTT.

This chain joins TRBV2 and TRBJ2-2; 9 bases are shared with TRBD2. Germline lookup yields CDR1 SNHLY and CDR2 FYNNEI. The CDR3 has 15 amino acids. The junction had 7 bases not matched to a gene; V was cut back by 5 bases and J by 6 bases. For the CDR3, the DNA is TGTGCCAGCAGTCTCGCGCGGGGGGGAGCCGGGGAGCTGTTTTTT. Residues: CASSLARGGAGELFF.

The V gene is TRBV12-3 or TRBV12-4, the J gene TRBJ2-7; TRBD1 aligns across 9 bases. CDR3 length equals 16 residues. Losses at the gene ends were 2 bases for V and 3 bases for J; bases not matched to a gene: 8. The CDR3 region has the DNA TGTGCCAGCAGTTTATACGCGGGGACAGGGTACTACGAGCAGTACTTC. Protein product: CASSLYAGTGYYEQYF.

This sequence joins TRBV11-2 and TRBJ2-7, with TRBD1 matching over 9 bases. Germline values: CDR1 SGHAT, CDR2 FQNNGV. CDR3 size: 15 residues. J lost 2 bases, V lost 0 bases, and 2 bases had no gene match. CDR3 nucleotide sequence: TGTGCCAGCAGCTTAGACTACAGGGGGCCCTACGAGCAGTACTTC. Encoded protein: CASSLDYRGPYEQYF.

The CDR3 is CASSQSDSDTDTQYF. The CDR3 DNA follows: TGTGCCAGCTCACAATCGGATTCCGACACAGATACGCAGTATTTT. The gene calls are TRBV27 and TRBJ2-3; D not certain. Trimming took off 8 bases at V and 2 bases at J, with 17 bases between the two ends. CDR1 is MNHEY, CDR2 SMNVEV, per germline (reference sequence). The CDR3 sequence is 15 residues long.

This clonotype was detected a few times. The V and J genes are TRBV12-3 or TRBV12-4 and TRBJ1-4; D is unclear. V lost 3 bases, J lost 7 bases, and 12 bases lay in between. The CDR3 totals 14 residues. The CDR3 DNA reads TGTGCCAGCAGTTTCGAGTCTTCGGGTGAAAAACTGTTTTTT. Its translation: CASSFESSGEKLFF.

The genes are TRBV27 and TRBJ2-3; D not resolved. With 2 bases removed from V and 3 bases from J, the gap between germline ends came to 9 bases. Germline-derived CDR1 and CDR2 are MNHEY and SMNVEV (reference sequence). The CDR3 loop spans 14 amino acids. CDR3 residues: CASSLGYITDTQYF. The CDR3 bases are TGTGCCAGCAGTTTAGGGTATATAACAGATACGCAGTATTTT.

This chain uses TRBV5-1 with TRBJ1-2, with D hard to call. Germline lookup yields CDR1 SGHRS and CDR2 YFSETQ. The CDR3 has 13 residues. V was trimmed by 4 bases and J by 1 base, leaving 8 bases between them. The chain's CDR3 is CASSPVVNYGYTF. CDR3 DNA sequence: TGCGCCAGCAGCCCAGTCGTTAACTATGGCTACACCTTC.